The 16 T cell receptor beta chains below were found in one sample sequenced in a study of shared clonotypes between healthy human individuals. Profiled with immunoSEQ multiplex PCR; TCRdb holds only in-frame clones, not every one. The sample includes about 640,000 clones, 60% to 80% seen only once; the top ten take under 2%. The sequenced sample was memory CD4+ T cells sorted from blood. Stated subset: CD45RA-negative fraction. These TCRs come from a woman aged 25-40 years in good health.

V is TRBV6-1 and J is TRBJ2-5; tentatively, D is TRBD1 (6 bases). The J call is in doubt because the DNA end fits TRBJ2-7 better. The CDR3 extends over 12 amino acids. The germline CDR1 and CDR2 sequences are MNHNS and SASEGT. The CDR3 coding sequence is TGTGCCACCGAAAGACAGGACAACGAGCAGTACTTC. Its protein product is CATERQDNEQYF.

The V gene is TRBV7-9, the J gene TRBJ2-1; no definite D call. The CDR3 extends over 12 amino acids. The V end was cut by 6 bases, the J end by 8 bases, with 11 bases between. Germline loops: CDR1 SEHNR, CDR2 FQNEAQ (reference sequence). The CDR3 nucleotides read TGTGCCAGCAGTGACATGTTGGATGAGCAGTTCTTC. It translates to CASSDMLDEQFF.

This chain uses TRBV18 with TRBJ2-7, with D hard to call. Germline assignment: CDR1 KGHSH and CDR2 LQKENI. V lost 0 bases and J 4 bases, leaving 10 bases between the germline ends. There are 14 residues in the CDR3. The CDR3 nucleotides are TGTGCCAGCTCACCACCTTACACAGCTTACGAGCAGTACTTC. Translation: CASSPPYTAYEQYF.

The chain is built from TRBV19 and TRBJ2-7, with TRBD1 matching 9 bases. Per the germline V gene, CDR1 is LNHDA and CDR2 is SQIVND (reference sequence). V lost 2 bases to trimming and J lost 2 bases; unmatched junction nucleotides: 13. CDR3 length: 18 amino acids. The DNA for the CDR3 is TGTGCCAGTAGTATAACGACGCCATTGGGACAGGGTACCTACGAGCAGTACTTC. This sequence encodes CASSITTPLGQGTYEQYF.

This chain uses TRBV11-2 with TRBJ1-3; TRBD1 matches 7 bases. V trimming: 1 base; J trimming: 1 base; junction bases outside the gene matches: 1. This CDR3 has 15 amino acids. The germline V gene has CDR1 SGHAT and CDR2 FQNNGV. The DNA of the CDR3 is TGTGCCAGCAGCTTAGTACAGGGGTCTGGAAACACCATATATTTT. Amino acid sequence: CASSLVQGSGNTIYF.

The chain combines TRBV19 with TRBJ1-5; D is undetermined. This CDR3 spans 11 amino acids. Trimming removed 5 bases from V and 7 bases from J, with 6 bases in between. The V gene's germline CDR1 is LNHDA and CDR2 SQIVND (reference sequence). CDR3 loop: CASSAGQPQHF. The CDR3 DNA sequence: TGTGCCAGTAGTGCGGGCCAGCCCCAGCATTTT.

The chain employs TRBV19 and TRBJ1-5, with 9 bases aligning to TRBD1. V lost 3 bases and J lost 6; bases outside the gene matches: 9. Germline CDR1 and CDR2: LNHDA and SQIVND (reference sequence). This CDR3 is 16 amino acids long. Here the CDR3 DNA reads TGTGCCAGTAGTATGGGCCCGGGACAGGGAGCTCAGCCCCAGCATTTT. Amino acid sequence: CASSMGPGQGAQPQHF.

Here the CDR3 DNA reads TGCGCCAGCAGCCCGGGACTAGCGATGGCCTACGAGCAGTACTTC. Its protein product is CASSPGLAMAYEQYF. This chain joins TRBV4-1 and TRBJ2-7; 10 bases are shared with TRBD2. V gave up 4 bases and J gave up 2 bases; unmatched junction bases: 5. This CDR3 contains 15 residues. The germline CDR1 and CDR2 sequences are MGHRA and YSYEKL.

The genes are TRBV29-1 and TRBJ2-1, with a tentative D call TRBD1 (6 bases). This CDR3 is built from 15 residues. The V gene's germline CDR1 is SQVTM and CDR2 ANQGSEA. Trimming cost V 7 bases and J 5 bases, with 21 bases left between them. In nucleotides, the CDR3 is TGCAGCGCTAGTGGATGGGAAGGGGGACACAATGAGCAGTTCTTC. This sequence encodes CSASGWEGGHNEQFF.

This chain joins TRBV7-3 and TRBJ2-3; TRBD1 might be the D (5 bases). The CDR3 runs to 16 residues. V was trimmed by 5 bases and J by 2 bases, leaving 17 bases between them. The germline V gene encodes CDR1 SGHTA and CDR2 FQGTGA. CDR3 loop: CASSLGASPLTDTQYF. The CDR3 DNA is TGTGCCAGCAGCCTTGGGGCTAGTCCTCTCACAGATACGCAGTATTTT.

A note on this clone: This sample includes further DNA sequences coding for the same CDR3. The gene calls are TRBV5-4 and TRBJ2-3; unclear D gene. Germline V gene data show CDR1 as SGHNT and CDR2 as YYREEE (reference sequence). The germline V and J ends were trimmed by 1 base and 2 bases, with 5 bases remaining between them. CDR3 size: 13 residues. The CDR3 DNA sequence: TGTGCCAGCAGCTTGTTCTCCACAGATACGCAGTATTTT. It yields the protein CASSLFSTDTQYF. Filled out from reference TRBV5-4 and TRBJ2-3, the complete variable domain reads ETGVTQSPTHLIKTRGQQVTLRCSSQSGHNTVSWYQQALGQGPQFIFQYYREEENGRGNFPPRFSGLQFPNYSSELNVNALELDDSALYLCASSLFSTDTQYFGPGTRLTVL.

This chain uses TRBV11-2 with TRBJ2-7; TRBD2 is a possible D gene (6 bases). Germline assignment: CDR1 SGHAT and CDR2 FQNNGV. Trimming left V 3 bases short and J 3 bases short, with 15 bases between. The CDR3 length is 15 residues. CDR3 sequence reads: CASSLSTGEGYEQYF. The CDR3 region has the DNA TGTGCCAGCAGCTTGAGCACGGGGGAAGGCTACGAGCAGTACTTC.

The V and J genes are TRBV5-4 and TRBJ1-1, with unresolved D. The length of the CDR3 is 14 residues. Between the trimmed V and J ends, which lost 3 bases and 0 bases, there was a span of 9 bases. Per germline, CDR1 SGHNT and CDR2 YYREEE (reference sequence). The CDR3 sequence: CASSSYTLNTEAFF. DNA for the CDR3: TGTGCCAGCAGCTCCTACACCCTGAACACTGAAGCTTTCTTT.

The rearrangement uses TRBV28 and TRBJ1-2; tentatively, D is TRBD1 (5 bases). The ends were cut back, 5 bases at V and 5 bases at J, with 9 bases in the middle. Germline V gives CDR1 MDHEN, CDR2 SYDVKM. The CDR3 consists of 12 residues. The CDR3 protein is CASSAGLYGYTF. The CDR3 DNA reads as TGTGCCAGCAGTGCGGGACTTTATGGCTACACCTTC.

J is TRBJ2-7 and V is TRBV4-1; D ambiguous. This CDR3 is built from 15 residues. The V end was cut by 1 base, the J end by 4 bases, with 14 bases between. Germline V gives CDR1 MGHRA, CDR2 YSYEKL. The CDR3 DNA reads TGCGCCAGCAGCCAAGCTTTTGAAATAGAGTACGAGCAGTACTTC. This codes for CASSQAFEIEYEQYF.

The CDR3 here is CASMWAISNTEAFF. As DNA, the CDR3 is TGTGCCAGCATGTGGGCCATCTCGAACACTGAAGCTTTCTTT. This chain connects TRBV6-1 to TRBJ1-1; D gene uncertain. This CDR3 has 14 amino acids. Germline assignment: CDR1 MNHNS and CDR2 SASEGT. Trimming removed 7 bases at V and 1 base at J, with 13 bases between.